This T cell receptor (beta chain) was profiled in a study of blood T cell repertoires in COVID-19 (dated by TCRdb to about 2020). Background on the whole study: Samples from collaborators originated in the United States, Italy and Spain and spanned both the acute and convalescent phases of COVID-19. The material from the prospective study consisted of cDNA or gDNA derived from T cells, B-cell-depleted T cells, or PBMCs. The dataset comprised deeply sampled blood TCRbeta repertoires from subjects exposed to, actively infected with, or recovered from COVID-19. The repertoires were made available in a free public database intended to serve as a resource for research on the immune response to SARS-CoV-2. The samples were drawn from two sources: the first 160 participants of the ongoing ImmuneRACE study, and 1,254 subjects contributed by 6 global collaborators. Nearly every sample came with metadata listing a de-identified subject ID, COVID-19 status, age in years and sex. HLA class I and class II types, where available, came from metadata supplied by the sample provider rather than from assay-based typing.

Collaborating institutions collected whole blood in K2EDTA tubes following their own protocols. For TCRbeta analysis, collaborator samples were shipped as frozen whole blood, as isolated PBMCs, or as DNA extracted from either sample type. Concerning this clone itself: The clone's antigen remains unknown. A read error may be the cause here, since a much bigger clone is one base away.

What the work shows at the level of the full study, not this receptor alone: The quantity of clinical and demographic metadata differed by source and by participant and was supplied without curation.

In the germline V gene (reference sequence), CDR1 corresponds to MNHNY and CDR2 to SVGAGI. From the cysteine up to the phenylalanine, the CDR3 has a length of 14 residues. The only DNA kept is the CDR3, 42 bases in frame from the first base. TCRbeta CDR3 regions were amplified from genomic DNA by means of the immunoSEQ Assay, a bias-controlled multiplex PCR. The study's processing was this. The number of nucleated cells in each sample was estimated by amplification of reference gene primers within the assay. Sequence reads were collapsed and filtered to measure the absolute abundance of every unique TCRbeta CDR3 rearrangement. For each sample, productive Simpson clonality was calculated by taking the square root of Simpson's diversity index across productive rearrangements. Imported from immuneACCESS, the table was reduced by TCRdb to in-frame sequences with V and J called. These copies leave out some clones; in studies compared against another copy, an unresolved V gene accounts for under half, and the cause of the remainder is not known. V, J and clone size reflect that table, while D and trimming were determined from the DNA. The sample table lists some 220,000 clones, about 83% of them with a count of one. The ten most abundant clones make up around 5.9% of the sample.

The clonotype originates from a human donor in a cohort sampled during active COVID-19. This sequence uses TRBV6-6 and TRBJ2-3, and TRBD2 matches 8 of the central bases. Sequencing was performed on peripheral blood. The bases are TGTGCCAGCAAGAGCGGGAGTGGCACAGATATGCAGTATTTT. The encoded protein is CASKSGSGTDMQYF.